These 26 T cell receptor beta chains were all obtained from the same sample, sequenced in a study of control samples from healthy donors and cancer patients. Using immunoSEQ multiplex PCR, the repertoire was profiled, and TCRdb retains in-frame clones only, with some absent. The table has about 180,000 clones, just over 90% seen once. Source material: blood. The receptors originated from a man aged 30 to 39 in good health.

V and J are TRBV29-1 and TRBJ1-2; 7 bases agree with TRBD1. Looked up from germline, CDR1 is SQVTM and CDR2 is ANQGSEA. J lost 7 bases, V lost 1 base, and 6 bases had no gene match. This CDR3 is built from 13 residues. This CDR3 reads CSVEADRAGGYTF. The CDR3 DNA reads as TGCAGCGTTGAAGCAGACAGGGCGGGTGGCTACACCTTC.

The sample holds one count of this clone. The rearrangement uses TRBV5-1 and TRBJ1-1; D is ambiguous. This CDR3 is 15 amino acids long. The germline gives CDR1 SGHRS, CDR2 YFSETQ. V was shortened by 0 bases and J by 0 bases, with 9 bases between the two germline ends. The CDR3 sequence is CASSLALGMNTEAFF. The DNA of the CDR3 is TGCGCCAGCAGCTTGGCCCTCGGGATGAACACTGAAGCTTTCTTT.

This chain uses TRBV6-6 with TRBJ1-2; no clear D. The germline V and J ends were trimmed by 6 bases and 8 bases, with 13 bases remaining between them. Germline V gene sequence: CDR1 MNHNY, CDR2 SVGAGI (reference sequence). The CDR3 consists of 12 residues. CDR3 residues: CASRMDEAGYTF. CDR3 bases: TGTGCCAGCAGGATGGATGAGGCCGGCTACACCTTC.

The genes are TRBV24-1 and TRBJ2-1, with a weak D call TRBD2 (7 bases). Germline-derived CDR1 and CDR2 are KGHDR and SFDVKD. V lost 8 bases, J lost 7 bases, and 20 bases lay in between. This CDR3 is 15 amino acids long. CDR3 amino acids: CATIRGDKGRNEQFF. Written as DNA, the CDR3 is TGTGCCACCATACGGGGGGACAAGGGACGAAATGAGCAGTTCTTC.

The chain couples TRBV27 to TRBJ1-1; D may be TRBD1 (6 bases). Germline-derived CDR1 and CDR2 are MNHEY and SMNVEV (reference sequence). The CDR3 is 15 residues long. The ends were cut back, 4 bases at V and 4 bases at J, with 16 bases in the middle. The CDR3 DNA follows: TGTGCCAGCAGTTGGTCGGGAGGAGGGGGCACTGAAGCTTTCTTT. This gives the protein CASSWSGGGGTEAFF.

The chain uses TRBV24-1 and TRBJ1-1, with D possibly being TRBD1 (5 bases). This CDR3 spans 14 amino acids. V was shortened by 7 bases and J by 3 bases, with 14 bases between the two germline ends. Germline CDR1 is KGHDR and CDR2 is SFDVKD. The CDR3 reads CATSSGTHYTEAFF. CDR3 bases: TGTGCCACCAGCTCCGGGACGCACTACACTGAAGCTTTCTTT.

The chain links TRBV6-1 to TRBJ1-1, with D possibly matching TRBD1 (5 bases). This CDR3 region has 13 residues. V was trimmed by 7 bases and J by 3 bases, leaving 12 bases between them. CDR1 MNHNS and CDR2 SASEGT come from the germline V gene. The CDR3 coding sequence is TGTGCCAGCACCCTTCTAGGGGACACTGAAGCTTTCTTT. This translates into CASTLLGDTEAFF.

A single count supports this clone. The chain links TRBV30 to TRBJ1-2; 7 bases are a match to TRBD1. V dropped 0 bases and J dropped 6; count of bases not matched to a gene: 10. CDR1 is GTSNPN, CDR2 SVGIG, per germline (reference sequence). The CDR3 extends over 15 amino acids. Written as DNA, the CDR3 is TGTGCCTGGAGTGTCGGAGGGGGCGGTGATGATGGCTACACCTTC. The encoded protein is CAWSVGGGGDDGYTF.

The V call is TRBV5-1, the J call TRBJ2-7; D call uncertain. Germline CDR1 reads SGHRS; CDR2 reads YFSETQ. Between the trimmed V and J ends, which lost 0 bases and 0 bases, there was a span of 4 bases. This CDR3 has 13 amino acids. DNA of the CDR3: TGCGCCAGCAGCTTGGGCTACTCCTACGAGCAGTACTTC. Residues: CASSLGYSYEQYF.

The chain has TRBV12-3 or TRBV12-4 and TRBJ1-5, with no clear D. This CDR3 comprises 13 residues. V was cut by 3 bases and J by 4 bases, with 7 bases left in between. The CDR3 DNA sequence: TGTGCCAGCAGTTTTGGCGGAAATCAGCCCCAGCATTTT. Protein product: CASSFGGNQPQHF.

The chain joins TRBV5-8 to TRBJ2-7, with unresolved D. This CDR3 spans 13 amino acids. Germline lookup yields CDR1 SGHTS and CDR2 YDEGEE. Trimming shortened V by 7 bases and J by 5 bases, and 16 bases separated the two germline ends. CDR3 residues: CASRPQTRHEQYF. DNA of the CDR3: TGTGCCAGCCGACCCCAGACCCGCCACGAGCAGTACTTC.

This sequence joins TRBV27 and TRBJ2-7; D possibly corresponds to TRBD1 (5 bases). Germline CDR1 is MNHEY and CDR2 is SMNVEV (reference sequence). Trimming took off 0 bases at V and 7 bases at J, with 16 bases between the two ends. This CDR3 contains 15 residues. CDR3 nucleotide sequence: TGTGCCAGCAGTTTATCCGCGTCGAGTGGGGCAGAGCAGTACTTC. Translated, it gives CASSLSASSGAEQYF.

This chain links TRBV7-9 with TRBJ2-6; 11 bases fit TRBD1. The germline gives CDR1 SEHNR, CDR2 FQNEAQ (reference sequence). This CDR3 is built from 18 residues. V was pared by 3 bases and J by 1 base, with 5 bases of the junction left unmatched. In DNA, the CDR3 is TGTGCCAGCAGCTTGCGGACAGGGGGCGCATCTGGGGCCAACGTCCTGACTTTC. Its translation: CASSLRTGGASGANVLTF.

The chain is built from TRBV7-9 and TRBJ2-2; D gene uncertain. Trimming pared 5 bases from V and 1 base from J, leaving 5 bases between. From germline, CDR1 is SEHNR and CDR2 FQNEAQ (reference sequence). CDR3 length equals 13 residues. The CDR3 nucleotides are TGTGCCAGCAGCCCCCTGAACACCGGGGAGCTGTTTTTT. It encodes CASSPLNTGELFF.

The chain is built from TRBV11-2 and TRBJ1-1; D call uncertain. The CDR3 is 12 amino acids. The germline V and J ends were trimmed by 5 bases and 4 bases, with 8 bases remaining between them. Per germline, CDR1 SGHAT and CDR2 FQNNGV. The CDR3 sequence: CASSRKATEAFF. In nucleotides, the CDR3 is TGTGCCAGCAGCCGCAAAGCCACTGAAGCTTTCTTT.

V usage is TRBV19 and J usage is TRBJ1-2; 8 positions match TRBD1. CDR1 and CDR2 from the germline V gene are LNHDA and SQIVND (reference sequence). The V gene end was trimmed by 4 bases and the J gene end by 3 bases; junction bases not matched to a gene: 7. The CDR3 runs 15 residues. The CDR3 DNA reads as TGTGCCAGTAGTACTGGACAGGGACCGTACTATGGCTACACCTTC. This sequence encodes CASSTGQGPYYGYTF.

The chain carries TRBV6-6 and TRBJ1-2; D is ambiguous. V dropped 0 bases and J dropped 2 bases, with 13 bases sitting between them. Germline lookup yields CDR1 MNHNY and CDR2 SVGAGI (reference sequence). There are 16 residues in the CDR3. This CDR3 reads CASSYSYGDPNYGYTF. The CDR3 bases are TGTGCCAGCAGTTACTCATACGGGGATCCCAACTATGGCTACACCTTC.

V usage is TRBV19 and J usage is TRBJ2-3, with 9 bases aligning to TRBD1. Germline trimming cut 5 bases from V and 2 bases from J; bases unmatched to any gene: 8. The CDR3 covers 16 residues. The germline gives CDR1 LNHDA, CDR2 SQIVND (reference sequence). The CDR3 loop is CASSPRDRVPTDTQYF. CDR3 nucleotide sequence: TGTGCCAGTAGTCCGAGGGACAGGGTCCCCACAGATACGCAGTATTTT.

The chain couples TRBV19 to TRBJ1-2, with 7 bases matching TRBD1. V lost 7 bases to trimming and J lost 4 bases; unmatched junction nucleotides: 6. Germline assignment: CDR1 LNHDA and CDR2 SQIVND (reference sequence). The CDR3 extends over 13 amino acids. The chain's CDR3 is CASTPDRFYGYTF. The CDR3 bases are TGTGCCAGTACCCCGGACAGGTTCTATGGCTACACCTTC.

This clone was recorded once. V usage is TRBV11-2 and J usage is TRBJ2-3; TRBD2 agrees at 13 bases. CDR3 length: 15 amino acids. CDR1 and CDR2 from the germline V gene are SGHAT and FQNNGV. Trimming took 5 bases from V and 11 from J; bases not matched to a gene: 10. The CDR3 protein is CASSAGTSGAFGQYF. DNA of the CDR3: TGTGCCAGCAGCGCCGGGACTAGCGGGGCTTTTGGGCAGTATTTT.

This chain uses TRBV29-1 with TRBJ1-2, with D hard to call. In germline, CDR1 is SQVTM, CDR2 ANQGSEA. The CDR3 is 13 amino acids. V gave up 3 bases and J gave up 0 bases, with 8 bases separating them. The CDR3: CSVERWANYGYTF. CDR3 DNA: TGCAGCGTTGAGCGGTGGGCTAACTATGGCTACACCTTC.

The chain employs TRBV5-5 and TRBJ1-4; TRBD1 might be the D (6 bases). The CDR3 consists of 17 residues. CDR1 and CDR2 (germline): SGHKS, YYEKEE (reference sequence). V dropped 3 bases and J dropped 6 bases, with 21 bases sitting between them. Here the CDR3 DNA reads TGTGCCAGCAGCTGGGCCGGGTCCCAGGGGCCCTATGAAAAACTGTTTTTT. Protein product: CASSWAGSQGPYEKLFF.

Comment on this clone: One end of the junction fails to match germline, which may point to a read error. Additional DNA sequences in this sample encode the identical CDR3. The chain recombines TRBV6-5 with TRBJ2-6; TRBD2 agrees at 9 bases. Germline V lookup: CDR1 MNHEY, CDR2 SVGAGI. The CDR3 is made up of 13 amino acids. This CDR3 is CASGGPGANVLTF. In nucleotides, the CDR3 is TGCGCCAGCGGGGGGCCCGGGGCCAACGTCCTGACTTTC.

This sequence joins TRBV28 and TRBJ1-6; D uncertain. V was cut by 4 bases and J by 8 bases, with 6 bases left in between. The CDR3 is 12 residues long. Germline loops: CDR1 MDHEN, CDR2 SYDVKM. The CDR3 reads CASSYPYSPLHF. Written as DNA, the CDR3 is TGTGCCAGCAGTTACCCTTATTCACCCCTCCACTTT.

The chain couples TRBV19 to TRBJ2-3; 8 nucleotides line up with TRBD1. Losses at the gene ends were 3 bases for V and 0 bases for J; bases not matched to a gene: 5. Germline V gives CDR1 LNHDA, CDR2 SQIVND (reference sequence). The length of the CDR3 is 16 residues. CDR3 sequence (DNA): TGTGCCAGTAGTATGGGGCAGGGGGCTAGCACAGATACGCAGTATTTT. It is translated as CASSMGQGASTDTQYF. Together with reference TRBV19 and TRBJ2-3, the CDR3 gives the full variable domain: DGGITQSPKYLFRKEGQNVTLSCEQNLNHDAMYWYRQDPGQGLRLIYYSQIVNDFQKGDIAEGYSVSREKKESFPLTVTSAQKNPTAFYLCASSMGQGASTDTQYFGPGTRLTVL.

The chain combines TRBV10-3 with TRBJ2-2; possibly TRBD1 for D (6 bases). The germline CDR1 and CDR2 sequences are ENHRY and SYGVKD. The V end was cut by 3 bases, the J end by 4 bases, with 9 bases between. The CDR3 has 14 amino acids. The CDR3 here is CAISETGSTGELFF. DNA for the CDR3: TGTGCCATCAGTGAAACAGGGAGCACCGGGGAGCTGTTTTTT.